Below, 12 T cell receptor beta chains from the same sample are listed, as sequenced in a study of blood T cell repertoires in COVID-19. Only in-frame clones appear in the TCRdb table, and some are missing; sequencing was by immunoSEQ multiplex PCR. Here the sample spans 150,000 to 190,000 clones, around 84% being singletons. The sample taken for sequencing was PBMCs or T cells enriched from blood (not recorded which). Source of these receptors: a man over 45 who had recovered from COVID-19.

The V gene is TRBV11-2, the J gene TRBJ2-7, with TRBD1 identical over 8 bases. Germline-derived CDR1 and CDR2 are SGHAT and FQNNGV. Germline trimming cut 3 bases from V and 2 bases from J; bases unmatched to any gene: 6. The CDR3 length is 15 residues. CDR3 DNA sequence: TGTGCCAGCAGCTTGGACAGGGCCCGGGCCTACGAGCAGTACTTC. Encoded protein: CASSLDRARAYEQYF.

V usage is TRBV28 and J usage is TRBJ1-6; tentatively, D is TRBD1 (6 bases). V dropped 8 bases and J dropped 10 bases, with 18 bases sitting between them. The CDR3 is 14 residues long. Per germline, CDR1 MDHEN and CDR2 SYDVKM. The CDR3 nucleotides read TGTGCCAGCGGCCCCGGGAGGGGGAGCTCACCCCTCCACTTT. Residues: CASGPGRGSSPLHF.

CDR3 in DNA: TGTGCCAGCAGCTTACGCAGGGTGACTGGAAACACCATATATTTT. It codes for CASSLRRVTGNTIYF. The V call is TRBV7-2, the J call TRBJ1-3, with TRBD1 as a possible D gene (5 bases). Germline V gives CDR1 SGHTA, CDR2 FQGNSA. The CDR3 has 15 residues. Between the trimmed V and J ends, which lost 2 bases and 2 bases, there was a span of 10 bases.

The CDR3 protein is CASSPHRDSLTGELFF. As DNA, the CDR3 is TGTGCCAGCAGCCCCCACCGGGACAGTCTCACCGGGGAGCTGTTTTTT. The V call is TRBV7-7, the J call TRBJ2-2, with 7 nucleotides matching TRBD1. This CDR3 contains 16 residues. After removal of 5 bases from V and 4 bases from J, the junction contained 10 bases not matched to a gene. In germline, CDR1 is SSHAT, CDR2 FNYEAQ (reference sequence).

The V gene is TRBV19, the J gene TRBJ2-6, with a possible D match to TRBD1 (6 bases). The CDR3 loop spans 20 amino acids. The germline V gene encodes CDR1 LNHDA and CDR2 SQIVND (reference sequence). V was trimmed by 7 bases and J by 0 bases, leaving 25 bases between them. CDR3 residues: CASTIIFDRSAFSGANVLTF. CDR3 bases: TGTGCCAGTACCATCATTTTCGACAGGTCCGCATTCTCTGGGGCCAACGTCCTGACTTTC.

CDR3 loop: CASGPPAGGQETQYF. The DNA for the CDR3 is TGTGCCAGCGGGCCCCCGGCGGGGGGGCAGGAGACCCAGTACTTC. The rearrangement joins TRBV7-9 to TRBJ2-5; 9 nucleotides agree with TRBD2. Looked up from germline, CDR1 is SEHNR and CDR2 is FQNEAQ (reference sequence). The junction had 12 bases not matched to a gene; V was cut back by 8 bases and J by 5 bases. CDR3 length: 15 residues.

Here the CDR3 reads CASSLGGGQGQYEQYF. DNA for the CDR3: TGTGCCAGCAGCTTAGGGGGCGGACAGGGGCAGTACGAGCAGTACTTC. The V gene is TRBV7-9, the J gene TRBJ2-7, with 9 bases matching TRBD1. Germline V lookup: CDR1 SEHNR, CDR2 FQNEAQ (reference sequence). J was trimmed by 4 bases and V by 1 base; bases with no gene match: 8. This CDR3 contains 16 residues.

The genes are TRBV27 and TRBJ2-7; D gene uncertain. This CDR3 has 13 residues. Germline V gene data show CDR1 as MNHEY and CDR2 as SMNVEV (reference sequence). V lost 6 bases to trimming and J lost 2 bases, with 11 bases between them. DNA for the CDR3: TGTGCCAGCAGCCAAAACTCCCCCTACGAGCAGTACTTC. This translates into CASSQNSPYEQYF.

The V call is TRBV6-2 or TRBV6-3, the J call TRBJ2-7; TRBD2 is a possible D gene (5 bases). Trimming removed 5 bases from V and 1 base from J, with 12 bases in between. CDR1 is MNHEY and CDR2 is SVGEGT in the germline V gene. This CDR3 region has 14 residues. The CDR3 region is CASSRRTGSYEQYF. As DNA, the CDR3 is TGTGCCAGCAGTAGAAGGACTGGGTCCTACGAGCAGTACTTC.

The chain combines TRBV5-4 with TRBJ2-7; 12 bases line up with TRBD2. Germline loops: CDR1 SGHNT, CDR2 YYREEE (reference sequence). The junction had 8 bases not matched to a gene; V was cut back by 3 bases and J by 4 bases. The length of the CDR3 is 16 residues. The CDR3 nucleotides read TGTGCCAGCAGCTGCCCCCTAGCGGGGGGGGCGTACGAGCAGTACTTC. Translating it yields CASSCPLAGGAYEQYF.

The V and J genes are TRBV3-1 (or the pseudogene TRBV3-2) and TRBJ2-5, with 8 positions matching TRBD2. Germline-derived CDR1 and CDR2 are LGHDT and YNNKEL (reference sequence). The CDR3 covers 16 residues. V lost 4 bases, J lost 2 bases, and 9 bases stayed unmatched. The CDR3 region has the DNA TGTGCCAGCAGCCCCCTCGGCGGGGGGATACAAGAGACCCAGTACTTC. Translation gives CASSPLGGGIQETQYF.

This chain links TRBV7-9 with TRBJ2-1; D gene ambiguous. V lost 4 bases to trimming and J lost 4 bases, with 17 bases between them. The CDR3 spans 16 residues. CDR1 and CDR2 (germline): SEHNR, FQNEAQ (reference sequence). This CDR3 is CASSSIAAPEYNEQFF. Here the CDR3 DNA reads TGTGCCAGCAGCTCAATAGCCGCCCCCGAATACAATGAGCAGTTCTTC.